This T cell receptor (beta chain) is drawn from a study of T-cell memory formation after mild COVID-19. Study results and caveats: In pre-infection memory, a portion of responding clones appeared, which suggested that cross-reactive memory joined. Mainly CM and EM harbored the contracting CD4+ clones; mainly EMRA harbored the CD8+ ones. Nothing showed for sure that second-wave clones peaking on day 37 were SARS-CoV-2 specific.

5'RACE with constant-segment primers yielded barcoded, UMI-tagged TCR alpha and TCR beta cDNA libraries. TCRdb passed the 5' RACE reads through MiXCR, listing each CDR3 protein once. The profile shows 250,000 to 350,000 distinct CDR3 sequences, approximately 19% of them singletons. Concerning this clonotype itself: Its antigen is not known.

Sequencing was carried out using PBMCs or a T cell subset sorted from them (not recorded which). The sequence derives from a man aged 18 to 29 who had mild COVID-19 (a few samples of this study predate the infection). Cell type and time point are not known.

This CDR3 reads CSAGIPGELFF. The CDR3 DNA is TGCAGCGCTGGCATACCCGGGGAGCTGTTTTTT. The chain employs TRBV29-1 and TRBJ2-2; no reliable D call. V was pared by 7 bases and J by 6 bases, with 9 bases between. Germline V CDR1 and CDR2: SQVTM, ANQGSEA. CDR3 length: 11 amino acids.